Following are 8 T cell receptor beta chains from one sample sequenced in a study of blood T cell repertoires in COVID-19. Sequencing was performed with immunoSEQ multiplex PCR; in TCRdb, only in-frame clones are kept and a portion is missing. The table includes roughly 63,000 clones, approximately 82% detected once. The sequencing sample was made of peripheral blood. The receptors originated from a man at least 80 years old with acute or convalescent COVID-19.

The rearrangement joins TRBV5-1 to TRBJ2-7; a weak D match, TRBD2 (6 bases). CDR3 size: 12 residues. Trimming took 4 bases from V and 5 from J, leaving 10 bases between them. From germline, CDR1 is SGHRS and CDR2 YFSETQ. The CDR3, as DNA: TGCGCCAGCAGCCGGGGGATCGACGAGCAGTACTTC. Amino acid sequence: CASSRGIDEQYF.

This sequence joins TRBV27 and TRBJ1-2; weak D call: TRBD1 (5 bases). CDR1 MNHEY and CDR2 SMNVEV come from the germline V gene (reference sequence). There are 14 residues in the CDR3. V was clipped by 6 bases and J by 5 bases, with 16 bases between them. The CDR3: CASRTALGGYGYTF. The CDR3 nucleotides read TGTGCCAGCAGGACAGCTCTCGGGGGTTATGGCTACACCTTC.

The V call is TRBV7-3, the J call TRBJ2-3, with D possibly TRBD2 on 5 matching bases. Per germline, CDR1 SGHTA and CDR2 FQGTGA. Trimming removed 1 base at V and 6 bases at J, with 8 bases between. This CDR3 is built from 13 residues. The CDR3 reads CASSLRGLDTQYF. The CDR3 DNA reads TGTGCCAGCAGCTTAAGAGGGCTGGATACGCAGTATTTT.

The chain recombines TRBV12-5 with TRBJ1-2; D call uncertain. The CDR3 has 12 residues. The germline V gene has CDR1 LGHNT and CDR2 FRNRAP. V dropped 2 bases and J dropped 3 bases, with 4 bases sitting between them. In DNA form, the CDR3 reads TGTGCTAGTGGTTTGTCCGACTATGGCTACACCTTC. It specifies CASGLSDYGYTF.

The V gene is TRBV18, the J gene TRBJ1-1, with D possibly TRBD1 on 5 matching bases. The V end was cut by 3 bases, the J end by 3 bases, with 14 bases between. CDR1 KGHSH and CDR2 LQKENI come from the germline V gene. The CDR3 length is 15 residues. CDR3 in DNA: TGTGCCAGCTCACCGGAGCCCACGGGGGACACTGAAGCTTTCTTT. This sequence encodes CASSPEPTGDTEAFF. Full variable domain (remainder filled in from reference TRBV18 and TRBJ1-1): NAGVMQNPRHLVRRRGQEARLRCSPMKGHSHVYWYRQLPEEGLKFMVYLQKENIIDESGMPKERFSAEFPKEGPSILRIQQVVRGDSAAYFCASSPEPTGDTEAFFGQGTRLTVV.

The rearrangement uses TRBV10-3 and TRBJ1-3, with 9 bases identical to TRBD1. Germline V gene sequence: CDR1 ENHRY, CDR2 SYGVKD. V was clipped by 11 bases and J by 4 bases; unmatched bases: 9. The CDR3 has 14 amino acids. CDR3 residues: CAAKQGAAGNTIYF. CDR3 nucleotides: TGTGCCGCGAAACAGGGGGCGGCGGGAAACACCATATATTTT.

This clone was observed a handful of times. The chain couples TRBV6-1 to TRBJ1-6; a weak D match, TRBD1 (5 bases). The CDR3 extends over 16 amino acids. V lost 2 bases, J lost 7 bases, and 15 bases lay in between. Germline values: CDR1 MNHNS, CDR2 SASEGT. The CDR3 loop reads CASSEYPGTRNSPLHF. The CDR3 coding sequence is TGTGCCAGCAGTGAATACCCCGGGACTCGAAATTCACCCCTCCACTTT.

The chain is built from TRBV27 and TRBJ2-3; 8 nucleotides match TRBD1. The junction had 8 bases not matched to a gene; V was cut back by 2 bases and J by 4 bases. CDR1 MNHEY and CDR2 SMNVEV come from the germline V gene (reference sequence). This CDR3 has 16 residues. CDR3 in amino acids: CASSLGTGQGADTQYF. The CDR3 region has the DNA TGTGCCAGCAGTTTAGGGACAGGACAGGGCGCAGATACGCAGTATTTT.